This is a list of T cell receptor beta chains from one sample in a study of CD8+ T cells in alopecia areata. The table came from immunoSEQ multiplex PCR; TCRdb's copy has only in-frame clones and leaves some out. This repertoire shows approximately 210,000 clones, 64% found once; its top ten account for around 3.9%. The sample was CD4+ T cells sorted from blood, taken at week 4, from a patient treated with tofacitinib. These receptors were collected from a human donor with alopecia areata. Both conserved end residues are part of each CDR3. The order of the fields is CDR3 length, V gene, clone size, D gene, J gene, CDR3 protein, CDR3 DNA. A D gene is named only where the DNA matches it firmly. Clone size is not always given. Where it is, it says once, few, many or a class for expanded clones.

CDR3 length: 13; V gene: TRBV7-2; clone size: NA; D gene: NA; J gene: TRBJ1-2; CDR3 protein: CASSLAGNYGYTF; CDR3 DNA: TGTGCCAGCAGCTTAGCAGGGAACTATGGCTACACCTTC
CDR3 length: 14; V gene: TRBV4-2; clone size: NA; D gene: NA; J gene: TRBJ1-1; CDR3 protein: CASSQVAANTEAFF; CDR3 DNA: TGTGCCAGCAGCCAAGTGGCAGCGAACACTGAAGCTTTCTTT
CDR3 length: 14; V gene: TRBV5-1; clone size: once; D gene: TRBD1; J gene: TRBJ2-1; CDR3 protein: CASAHQGADNEQFF; CDR3 DNA: TGCGCCAGCGCCCACCAGGGGGCGGACAATGAGCAGTTCTTC
CDR3 length: 13; V gene: TRBV6-5; clone size: NA; D gene: TRBD1; J gene: TRBJ1-2; CDR3 protein: CASRVSGGGGYTF; CDR3 DNA: TGTGCCAGCAGGGTCTCAGGGGGCGGTGGCTACACCTTC
CDR3 length: 15; V gene: TRBV6-5; clone size: NA; D gene: NA; J gene: TRBJ2-7; CDR3 protein: CASSYSRDSPYEQYF; CDR3 DNA: TGTGCCAGCAGTTATTCCCGGGACTCTCCTTACGAGCAGTACTTC
CDR3 length: 15; V gene: TRBV2; clone size: once; D gene: NA; J gene: TRBJ1-3; CDR3 protein: CASSDGGGPGNTIYF; CDR3 DNA: TGTGCCAGCAGTGACGGTGGGGGACCTGGAAACACCATATATTTT
CDR3 length: 12; V gene: TRBV29-1; clone size: NA; D gene: NA; J gene: TRBJ2-1; CDR3 protein: CSGQLALNEQFF; CDR3 DNA: TGCAGCGGGCAACTAGCCCTCAATGAGCAGTTCTTC
CDR3 length: 14; V gene: TRBV2; clone size: NA; D gene: NA; J gene: TRBJ2-1; CDR3 protein: CASSGGVSYNEQFF; CDR3 DNA: TGTGCCAGCAGTGGGGGGGTTAGCTACAATGAGCAGTTCTTC
CDR3 length: 14; V gene: TRBV2; clone size: NA; D gene: TRBD2; J gene: TRBJ2-5; CDR3 protein: CASSALTSAETQYF; CDR3 DNA: TGTGCCAGCAGCGCCCTAACTAGCGCGGAGACCCAGTACTTC
CDR3 length: 12; V gene: TRBV25-1; clone size: NA; D gene: NA; J gene: TRBJ1-6; CDR3 protein: CASSESYSPLHF; CDR3 DNA: TGTGCCAGCAGTGAAAGTTATTCACCCCTCCACTTT
CDR3 length: 17; V gene: TRBV6-1; clone size: NA; D gene: NA; J gene: TRBJ2-2; CDR3 protein: CASSEPLGRGWTGELFF; CDR3 DNA: TGTGCCAGCAGTGAACCGCTAGGGCGGGGATGGACCGGGGAGCTGTTTTTT
CDR3 length: 13; V gene: TRBV2; clone size: NA; D gene: NA; J gene: TRBJ2-5; CDR3 protein: CASSEVREETQYF; CDR3 DNA: TGTGCCAGCAGTGAAGTCAGGGAAGAGACCCAGTACTTC
CDR3 length: 14; V gene: TRBV5-6; clone size: NA; D gene: NA; J gene: TRBJ2-3; CDR3 protein: CASKRGTGTDTQYF; CDR3 DNA: TGTGCCAGCAAGAGGGGTACTGGCACAGATACGCAGTATTTT
CDR3 length: 13; V gene: TRBV7-2; clone size: NA; D gene: NA; J gene: TRBJ2-7; CDR3 protein: CASRRRTAYEQYF; CDR3 DNA: TGTGCCAGCAGAAGACGGACGGCCTACGAGCAGTACTTC
CDR3 length: 14; V gene: TRBV6-5; clone size: NA; D gene: NA; J gene: TRBJ2-1; CDR3 protein: CASSYWRGYNEQFF; CDR3 DNA: TGTGCCAGCAGTTACTGGCGGGGCTACAATGAGCAGTTCTTC
CDR3 length: 15; V gene: TRBV5-1; clone size: NA; D gene: NA; J gene: TRBJ2-4; CDR3 protein: CASRPTVLAKNIQYF; CDR3 DNA: TGCGCCAGCAGACCGACAGTCCTAGCCAAAAACATTCAGTACTTC
CDR3 length: 15; V gene: TRBV5-4; clone size: NA; D gene: TRBD2; J gene: TRBJ2-7; CDR3 protein: CASSLTSGGAGEQYF; CDR3 DNA: TGTGCCAGCAGCTTGACTAGCGGGGGGGCGGGCGAGCAGTACTTC
CDR3 length: 14; V gene: TRBV5-3; clone size: NA; D gene: NA; J gene: TRBJ2-5; CDR3 protein: CARRSQGLGETQYF; CDR3 DNA: TGTGCCAGAAGATCGCAGGGGCTCGGGGAGACCCAGTACTTC
CDR3 length: 16; V gene: TRBV15; clone size: few; D gene: NA; J gene: TRBJ2-1; CDR3 protein: CATSRGEDTSYNEQFF; CDR3 DNA: TGTGCCACCAGCAGAGGCGAGGACACCTCCTACAATGAGCAGTTCTTC
CDR3 length: 15; V gene: TRBV7-9; clone size: NA; D gene: NA; J gene: TRBJ2-7; CDR3 protein: CASSEPGRISYEQYF; CDR3 DNA: TGTGCCAGCAGCGAGCCGGGACGAATCTCCTACGAGCAGTACTTC
CDR3 length: 14; V gene: TRBV2; clone size: NA; D gene: NA; J gene: TRBJ2-7; CDR3 protein: CASIKVKGSDEQYF; CDR3 DNA: TGTGCCAGCATCAAGGTTAAGGGTAGCGACGAGCAGTACTTC
CDR3 length: 15; V gene: TRBV27; clone size: NA; D gene: TRBD1; J gene: TRBJ2-3; CDR3 protein: CASSRRTGSTDTQYF; CDR3 DNA: TGTGCCAGCAGCAGGAGGACAGGATCCACAGATACGCAGTATTTT
CDR3 length: 14; V gene: TRBV4-2; clone size: NA; D gene: TRBD2; J gene: TRBJ2-5; CDR3 protein: CASSQDGLAETQYF; CDR3 DNA: TGTGCCAGCAGCCAAGATGGACTAGCCGAGACCCAGTACTTC
CDR3 length: 15; V gene: TRBV2; clone size: NA; D gene: TRBD1; J gene: TRBJ2-3; CDR3 protein: CASSRQGLRTDTQYF; CDR3 DNA: TGTGCCAGCAGTCGACAGGGCTTGAGGACAGATACGCAGTATTTT
CDR3 length: 13; V gene: TRBV7-9; clone size: NA; D gene: NA; J gene: TRBJ1-5; CDR3 protein: CASSLVVGQPQHF; CDR3 DNA: TGTGCCAGCAGCTTAGTTGTAGGTCAGCCCCAGCATTTT
CDR3 length: 13; V gene: TRBV6-5; clone size: NA; D gene: NA; J gene: TRBJ1-5; CDR3 protein: CASSYSRDQPQHF; CDR3 DNA: TGTGCCAGCAGTTACTCGAGGGATCAGCCCCAGCATTTT
CDR3 length: 11; V gene: TRBV7-2; clone size: NA; D gene: NA; J gene: TRBJ2-1; CDR3 protein: CASSRYNEQFF; CDR3 DNA: TGTGCCAGCAGCCGCTACAATGAGCAGTTCTTC
CDR3 length: 14; V gene: TRBV6-5; clone size: NA; D gene: TRBD2; J gene: TRBJ2-1; CDR3 protein: CASSYDGGAGEQFF; CDR3 DNA: TGTGCCAGCAGTTACGACGGGGGGGCCGGTGAGCAGTTCTTC
CDR3 length: 12; V gene: TRBV5-1; clone size: NA; D gene: NA; J gene: TRBJ1-2; CDR3 protein: CASSLARGGYTF; CDR3 DNA: TGCGCCAGCAGCTTGGCCAGGGGTGGCTACACCTTC